This T cell receptor (beta chain) was sequenced in a study of cytomegalovirus exposure and HLA in healthy donors. PCR used 60 Vbeta primers and 13 Jbeta primers. TCRdb keeps only in-frame clones here, not all; method: immunoSEQ multiplex PCR. This sample yields about 60,000 clones, of which around 80% are seen a single time; approximately 4.2% belongs to the top ten. The TCR originated in a woman in her thirties in good health and CMV-seronegative. What was sequenced was PBMCs.

CDR3 in DNA: TGTGCCAGTAGTAGACCCGCGGAAGGCACAGATACGCAGTATTTT. It is translated as CASSRPAEGTDTQYF. This sequence joins TRBV19 and TRBJ2-3, with D hard to call. CDR1 LNHDA and CDR2 SQIVND come from the germline V gene (reference sequence). The CDR3 is 15 residues long. Trimming pared 4 bases from V and 1 base from J, leaving 12 bases between.